The next 21 T cell receptor beta chains were all read from a single sample in a study of T cells in Graves' hyperthyroidism and ophthalmopathy. Amplified TCR beta CDR3 regions derived from RNA transcripts. Carried out on the TCR CDR3, a first-round RT-PCR used the HTBI primer set. MiXCR, run by TCRdb on the multiplex PCR reads, gives a single entry per CDR3 protein. The repertoire holds over 400,000 distinct CDR3 sequences, with roughly 14% as singletons. The sequenced material came from blood. Receptor source: a man aged 18 to 29 with Graves' ophthalmopathy.

This clonotype was found many times. V gene TRBV30 combines with J gene TRBJ2-5; D is uncertain. From germline, CDR1 is GTSNPN and CDR2 SVGIG (reference sequence). V was shortened by 0 bases and J by 3 bases, with 8 bases between the two germline ends. CDR3 length: 13 amino acids. The CDR3 DNA reads as TGTGCCTGGAGTGTACTCAGCAAAGAGACCCAGTACTTC. Translated, it gives CAWSVLSKETQYF.

The table lists this clonotype with many counts. The chain recombines TRBV6-1 with TRBJ1-1; D ambiguous. The CDR3 length is 15 residues. Germline-derived CDR1 and CDR2 are MNHNS and SASEGT. V was cut by 7 bases and J by 1 base, with 16 bases left in between. CDR3 nucleotides: TGTGCCAGCACGGTGGGGATATTGTGGAACACTGAAGCTTTCTTT. This translates into CASTVGILWNTEAFF.

In its sample, this clonotype was seen many times. The rearrangement uses TRBV5-8 and TRBJ1-2; D unclear. Per the germline V gene, CDR1 is SGHTS and CDR2 is YDEGEE. The CDR3 contains 16 residues. Between the trimmed V and J ends, which lost 1 base and 4 bases, there was a span of 17 bases. The CDR3 DNA reads TGTGCCAGCAGCTTGCTTATGGCGGGGATGCTCTATGGCTACACCTTC. It codes for CASSLLMAGMLYGYTF.

By share, this clonotype counts as medium-sized. The chain links TRBV7-2 to TRBJ2-1, with TRBD2 matching over 15 bases. The V gene end was trimmed by 1 base and the J gene end by 3 bases; junction bases not matched to a gene: 4. Germline V gene sequence: CDR1 SGHTA, CDR2 FQGNSA. This CDR3 spans 18 amino acids. The CDR3 loop is CASSLEGTSGRFYNEQFF. In DNA, the CDR3 is TGTGCCAGCAGCTTAGAGGGGACTAGCGGGAGGTTCTACAATGAGCAGTTCTTC.

At least ten counts were recorded for this clonotype. The V call is TRBV19, the J call TRBJ2-1, with D hard to call. The V end lost 3 bases, the J end lost 5 bases, and 11 bases lay between the germline ends. The CDR3 spans 14 residues. From germline, CDR1 is LNHDA and CDR2 SQIVND (reference sequence). DNA of the CDR3: TGTGCCAGTAGTATTCTATCCACTCACAATGAGCAGTTCTTC. This gives the protein CASSILSTHNEQFF.

V usage is TRBV13 and J usage is TRBJ2-7; the match to TRBD2 covers 12 bases. Germline V gene data show CDR1 as PRHDT and CDR2 as FYEKMQ (reference sequence). The CDR3 consists of 15 residues. V shed 5 bases and J 4 bases; nucleotides not matched to a gene: 6. CDR3 residues: CASSLAGGPGYEQYF. In DNA form, the CDR3 reads TGTGCCAGCAGCCTAGCGGGAGGGCCTGGGTACGAGCAGTACTTC.

This clonotype was recorded at least ten times. This rearrangement joins TRBV7-9 to TRBJ2-7; tentative D call: TRBD1 (5 bases). CDR1 SEHNR and CDR2 FQNEAQ come from the germline V gene (reference sequence). The germline V and J ends were trimmed by 4 bases and 5 bases, with 9 bases remaining between them. The length of the CDR3 is 12 residues. Here the CDR3 DNA reads TGTGCCAGCAGCTGGGGCAGGGACGAGCAGTACTTC. It translates to CASSWGRDEQYF.

Many counts were recorded for this clonotype. The genes are TRBV6-1 and TRBJ2-5; 8 bases are a match to TRBD2. CDR3 length: 15 amino acids. V shed 2 bases and J 6 bases; nucleotides not matched to a gene: 8. CDR1 MNHNS and CDR2 SASEGT come from the germline V gene. The CDR3 DNA reads as TGTGCCAGCAGTGAACACGGGGGGGCCTTGAAGACCCAGTACTTC. Protein: CASSEHGGALKTQYF.

The rearrangement links TRBV12-3 or TRBV12-4 to TRBJ1-6, with 8 bases matching TRBD1. This CDR3 spans 14 amino acids. J lost 8 bases, V lost 6 bases, and 6 bases had no gene match. DNA of the CDR3: TGTGCCAGCAGACAGGACAGGGTATATTCACCCCTCCACTTT. It encodes CASRQDRVYSPLHF.

This clonotype was counted a few times. V is TRBV15 and J is TRBJ2-5, with D possibly TRBD1 on 5 matching bases. From germline, CDR1 is LNHNV and CDR2 YYDKDF (reference sequence). The length of the CDR3 is 14 residues. The ends were cut back, 8 bases at V and 5 bases at J, with 18 bases in the middle. The CDR3 loop reads CATGYQGFGETQYF. Here the CDR3 DNA reads TGTGCCACCGGATACCAGGGATTTGGGGAGACCCAGTACTTC.

The rearrangement uses TRBV20-1 and TRBJ1-3; D unclear. The CDR3 contains 12 residues. V lost 6 bases and J 0 bases, leaving 6 bases between the germline ends. Germline V CDR1 and CDR2: DFQATT, SNEGSKA (reference sequence). CDR3 amino acids: CSALGSGNTIYF. The CDR3 DNA reads as TGCAGTGCCCTCGGCTCTGGAAACACCATATATTTT.

This clonotype was seen at least ten times. V gene TRBV12-3 or TRBV12-4 combines with J gene TRBJ1-5; D gene ambiguous. V was pared by 3 bases and J by 6 bases, with 12 bases between. This CDR3 has 14 residues. The chain's CDR3 is CASSLGRAGQPQHF. The CDR3 bases are TGTGCCAGCAGTTTGGGTAGGGCGGGTCAGCCCCAGCATTTT.

There are many counts of this clonotype. V is TRBV10-3 and J is TRBJ2-2, with D possibly called TRBD1 or TRBD2 (5 bases each). Germline V gene sequence: CDR1 ENHRY, CDR2 SYGVKD. This CDR3 region has 16 residues. Trimming stripped 6 bases from V and 4 bases from J, with 18 bases between. CDR3 loop: CAIRGTQPTFTGELFF. In nucleotides, the CDR3 is TGTGCCATCAGGGGGACGCAACCCACCTTCACCGGGGAGCTGTTTTTT.

In this sample, this clonotype turned up many times. This chain joins TRBV3-1 and TRBJ1-2; D remains ambiguous. CDR3 length: 16 residues. Germline V gene data show CDR1 as LGHDT and CDR2 as YNNKEL (reference sequence). V was pared by 0 bases and J by 7 bases, with 18 bases between. The CDR3 protein is CASSQDRSNTLRGYTF. CDR3 DNA sequence: TGTGCCAGCAGCCAAGATCGGTCTAACACCCTCCGTGGCTACACCTTC. Together with reference TRBV3-1 and TRBJ1-2, the CDR3 gives the full variable domain: DTAVSQTPKYLVTQMGNDKSIKCEQNLGHDTMYWYKQDSKKFLKIMFSYNNKELIINETVPNRFSPKSPDKAHLNLHINSLELGDSAVYFCASSQDRSNTLRGYTFGSGTRLTVV.

This clonotype was picked up many times. CDR3 in amino acids: CASRPNVAVNSYEQYF. DNA for the CDR3: TGTGCCAGCAGGCCCAATGTAGCGGTGAACTCCTACGAGCAGTACTTC. V and J are TRBV6-1 and TRBJ2-7, with D maybe TRBD2 (6 bases). Germline V lookup: CDR1 MNHNS, CDR2 SASEGT. The CDR3 has 16 residues. V lost 6 bases and J 0 bases, leaving 18 bases between the germline ends.

V and J are TRBV5-1 and TRBJ2-2; D is possibly TRBD2 (6 bases). V lost 6 bases to trimming and J lost 2 bases, with 11 bases between them. This CDR3 has 14 amino acids. Germline assignment: CDR1 SGHRS and CDR2 YFSETQ. The CDR3 loop reads CASNPGTNTGELFF. CDR3 DNA sequence: TGCGCCAGCAACCCGGGGACTAACACCGGGGAGCTGTTTTTT.

The genes are TRBV28 and TRBJ1-5; D might be TRBD1 (5 bases). The CDR3 totals 16 residues. V lost 6 bases to trimming and J lost 0 bases, with 15 bases between them. The germline CDR1 and CDR2 sequences are MDHEN and SYDVKM. CDR3 DNA: TGTGCCAGCAGATCCTCCGGGGCTTATAGCAATCAGCCCCAGCATTTT. It specifies CASRSSGAYSNQPQHF.

At least ten counts were recorded for this clonotype. V is TRBV12-3 or TRBV12-4 and J is TRBJ2-5; D is undetermined. This CDR3 contains 12 residues. Trimming shortened V by 3 bases and J by 6 bases, and 8 bases separated the two germline ends. CDR3 in amino acids: CASSFSDQTQYF. The CDR3 bases are TGTGCCAGCAGTTTCAGTGATCAGACCCAGTACTTC.

This clonotype was seen at least ten times. This sequence joins TRBV7-3 and TRBJ2-5; no reliable D call. Germline CDR1 is SGHTA and CDR2 is FQGTGA. The CDR3 extends over 14 amino acids. V lost 5 bases and J 1 base, leaving 11 bases between the germline ends. CDR3 DNA: TGTGCCAGCAGCCCGGAAGGGCTCCAAGAGACCCAGTACTTC. Translated, it gives CASSPEGLQETQYF.

This clonotype was observed at least ten times. The J gene is TRBJ2-5, the V gene TRBV6-5; possible D gene TRBD1, 6 bases. The CDR3 consists of 18 residues. Germline CDR1 is MNHEY and CDR2 is SVGAGI. V was trimmed by 0 bases and J by 1 base, leaving 18 bases between them. For the CDR3, the DNA is TGTGCCAGCAGTTACTCGACCCCCAGGGGTCGAATCCAAGAGACCCAGTACTTC. Translation: CASSYSTPRGRIQETQYF.

This clonotype turned up a few times. The V call is TRBV10-1, the J call TRBJ2-1, with TRBD2 matching 8 bases. In germline, CDR1 is WNHNN, CDR2 SYGVQD (reference sequence). V lost 5 bases to trimming and J lost 3 bases; unmatched junction nucleotides: 9. The CDR3 sequence is 16 residues long. Here the CDR3 DNA reads TGCGCCAGCAGTCCCATCGGACTAGCCAGCTACAATGAGCAGTTCTTC. This sequence encodes CASSPIGLASYNEQFF.